Sequencing of this T cell receptor beta chain was carried out in a study of cytomegalovirus exposure and HLA in healthy donors. V lost 6 bases and J 4 bases, leaving 12 bases between the germline ends. CDR3 length equals 13 residues. CDR1 MNHEY and CDR2 SVGAGI come from the germline V gene. Study observations and caveats: Accounts indicate the classifier identified cytomegalovirus status with strong specificity and sensitivity.

TCRdb's copy holds only in-frame clones and misses some; the assay was immunoSEQ multiplex PCR. The sample has more than 140,000 clones; approximately 88% are singletons. Worth noting for this clone: Its antigen is not identified.

The specimen sequenced was PBMCs. The receptor comes from a young woman in good health and CMV-seropositive. The V call is TRBV6-5, the J call TRBJ1-2, with D tentatively TRBD1 (6 bases). The CDR3 DNA is TGTGCCAGCAGCCCTACAGGGTCCTATGGCTACACCTTC. It specifies CASSPTGSYGYTF.